This note documents a single T cell receptor beta chain sequence. Its antigen remains unknown. The CDR3 totals 13 residues. Germline V CDR1 and CDR2: SQVTM, ANQGSEA. V was pared by 6 bases and J by 2 bases, with 10 bases between. The data stem from a study of cytomegalovirus exposure and HLA in healthy donors. Measured with immunoSEQ multiplex PCR; TCRdb has only the in-frame clones, and not every one. The repertoire includes around 300,000 clones, 88% of them detected once, and around 0.88% sits in the top ten. General observations from the study: Listed as cytomegalovirus-associated were 150 to 200 TCR beta chains. According to a later analysis, TCR clusters from the first cohort tended to co-occur in the 90 to 150 validation repertoires. TCR sequences were mostly rare, though some public TCRs occurred in many donors.

This receptor was taken from a man aged 30 to 45 in good health and CMV-seronegative. This chain uses TRBV29-1 with TRBJ2-2; weak D call: TRBD2 (6 bases). The sequencing sample was made of PBMCs. As DNA, the CDR3 is TGCAGCGTCGGGACTTTTAACACCGGGGAGCTGTTTTTT. Translated, it gives CSVGTFNTGELFF.